This T cell receptor (beta chain) was sequenced for a study of vaccination and CD4 T cells after COVID-19 (dated by TCRdb to between 2021 and 2022). Regarding the study in general: The convalescent cohort included six males and four females, with two Hispanic individuals, seven Caucasians, two Asians and one multiracial person. Control cultures received a CEFX viral epitope pool as the positive control, an HIV-1 Nef peptide pool as the negative control, or no peptide. Post-vaccine blood samples were taken a median of approximately 76 days after the second vaccine dose, with a range of roughly 14 to 241 days. An earlier paper using these donors assessed, at the TCR clonotype level, memory CD4+ T cell crossreactivity between SARS-CoV-2 and common cold coronavirus spike proteins. Overlapping spike peptide pools from SARS-CoV-2 and from the common cold coronaviruses HCoV-NL63, HCoV-OC43 and HCoV-229E were used as culture stimuli. Each participant got two doses of either the Pfizer-BioNTech BNT162b2 vaccine (n=8) or the Moderna mRNA-1273 vaccine (n=2). In under twelve COVID-19 convalescent patients and 4 infection-naive healthy vaccine recipients, researchers compared the spike-specific CD4+ TCR repertoire from before mRNA vaccination with the repertoire from after. Post-COVID blood samples from convalescent patients were collected a median of roughly 100 days after diagnosis, with a range of about 35 to 180 days. Overall study outcomes, separate from this receptor: The number of convalescent patients in the study was relatively small, and the study did not examine early timepoints following natural infection. Of the vaccine-specific clones in convalescent patients, 304 of 307, or nearly all, reacted only to SARS-CoV-2 spike and did not cross-react with common cold coronaviruses. An increase in the median number of SARS-CoV-2-reactive clonotypes from 20 to 25 after infection to 35 to 40 after vaccination was observed, but the change was not found to be significant. Among the post-vaccine SARS-CoV-2-reactive clones in convalescent patients, a median about 86% showed up only after vaccination, which suggests vaccine-specific priming.

The table lists this clonotype with a few counts. What this receptor recognizes is not known. No much larger clone exists at a distance of one base, and base qualities are not known. The label giving this sample's treatment or condition can be read as: approximately 11-day PBMC culture with coronavirus spike peptide pools or control peptides (ViraFEST assay). CD4+ T cells from unexposed donors were collected before the COVID-19 pandemic (2011-2018). The study used the ViraFEST assay, which expanded antigen-specific T cells with peptide pools and then identified expanded clonotypes by TCR sequencing. PBMCs were cultured at roughly 1.8 million per well in IMDM supplemented with 5% human AB serum and 10 IU/ml IL-2, with roughly 9.5 ug/ml peptide pools added. On days 3 and 7, half of the culture medium was replaced with fresh IL-2-containing medium. After about 11 days of culture, CD4+ T cells were isolated by negative selection using the EasySep CD4+ T cell isolation kit. As cell number allowed, CD4+ T cells from unexposed donors were tested for reactivity to SARS-CoV-2 S and N and to four common cold coronavirus spike pools. PBMCs were separated from whole blood using Ficoll-Paque Plus gradient centrifugation and then either used fresh or cryopreserved at -140C. In general, triplicate wells were set up for every culture condition. Leukapheresis product for the unexposed donors was purchased commercially.

Library preparation used PCR. TCR sequencing of DNA from cultured CD4+ T cells used the Oncomine TCR Beta short-read assay at the Johns Hopkins FTIC core. The QIAamp micro DNA kit was used to extract genomic DNA from the cultured CD4+ T cells. Oncomine TCR Beta libraries from cultured CD4+ T cells were pooled using unique dual indexes and sequenced on an Illumina iSeq 100. As for the authors' bioinformatics: Non-productive sequences were removed, and CDR3s that did not start with C, did not end with F or W, or were shorter than 7 amino acids were discarded. Antigen-specific clonotypes were identified with the MANAFEST web application by comparing peptide-stimulated wells with reference and other culture wells. Positive clones required FDR below 0.05, an odds ratio above 5, and productive frequency above 0.1% in at least two of three replicate wells. Clonotypes that were significantly expanded in both SARS-CoV-2 spike wells and at least one common cold coronavirus spike condition were defined as cross-reactive. CDR3 homology was assessed with Levenshtein distances (stringdist) and unrooted phylogenetic trees (ape) in R version 3.6.1. TCRdb reworked the public reads: Q25 trimming with fastp, MiXCR clone assembly, productive beta chains retained. Each entry is one CDR3 protein sequence, shown with its most common DNA and genes. These V and J calls originate from TCRdb's pipeline instead of the authors' own analysis. The sample includes 2,300 or so distinct CDR3 sequences, with more than 30% observed a single time. The leading ten clones occupy 60% to 85% of the sample.

The specimen sequenced was CD4+ T cells from blood, cultured in vitro. This sequence originates from a human donor in good health.

CDR3 reads: CSVGDDRGLQGIQYF. The base sequence is TGCAGCGTTGGGGACGACAGGGGACTCCAGGGCATTCAGTACTTC. Rearrangement joined TRBV29-1 to TRBJ2-4, and TRBD1 aligns with 8 junction nucleotides. The CDR3 has 15 amino acids, counting the end cysteine and phenylalanine. The CDR3 DNA has 45 bases and is translated from base 1. V trim: 4 bases; J trim: 9 bases; unmatched bases: 14. CDR1 and CDR2 are drawn from the germline V gene: SQVTM, ANQGSEA.